One and the same sample provided the 10 T cell receptor beta chains below, sequenced in a study of blood T cell repertoires in COVID-19. Clones were read by immunoSEQ multiplex PCR, and TCRdb kept only the in-frame ones, dropping some. The table includes some 190,000 clones, roughly nine tenths detected once. Sequenced material: PBMCs or T cells enriched from blood (not recorded which). The origin of the receptors is a woman in her thirties or forties with acute COVID-19.

The rearrangement links TRBV28 to TRBJ1-5; 7 bases line up with TRBD1. The trim removed 5 bases at V and 3 bases at J, leaving 4 bases unmatched. The germline CDR1 and CDR2 sequences are MDHEN and SYDVKM. The CDR3 sequence is 14 residues long. The CDR3 coding sequence is TGTGCCAGCAGTCCGACAGGGTACAATCAGCCCCAGCATTTT. Translated, it gives CASSPTGYNQPQHF.

V usage is TRBV25-1 and J usage is TRBJ2-3, with TRBD2 matching over 12 bases. The V segment lost 5 bases and the J segment 2 bases; nucleotides outside the gene matches: 8. The CDR3 length is 17 residues. Per germline, CDR1 MGHDK and CDR2 SYGVNS. The CDR3 nucleotides are TGTGCCAGCAGTCATCTTCTAGCGGGGGGGACCACAGATACGCAGTATTTT. It translates to CASSHLLAGGTTDTQYF.

The CDR3 DNA is TGTGCCAGCACCGACGTGCGGGAGAATGTCGGTGAGCAGTTCTTC. Amino acid sequence: CASTDVRENVGEQFF. The chain links TRBV6-5 to TRBJ2-1; 7 positions agree with TRBD2. The CDR3 covers 15 residues. The junction had 15 bases not matched to a gene; V was cut back by 7 bases and J by 9 bases. In germline, CDR1 is MNHEY, CDR2 SVGAGI.

This clone has just one count. This chain joins TRBV5-5 and TRBJ1-1; D is undetermined. Germline CDR1 reads SGHKS; CDR2 reads YYEKEE (reference sequence). With 1 base removed from V and 0 bases from J, the gap between germline ends came to 13 bases. The CDR3 is 16 residues long. This CDR3 reads CASSLRDSKMNTEAFF. The CDR3 nucleotides are TGTGCCAGCAGCTTGCGAGACTCAAAAATGAACACTGAAGCTTTCTTT.

V and J are TRBV5-1 and TRBJ1-1, with TRBD1 matching 10 bases. CDR1 is SGHRS, CDR2 YFSETQ, per germline. The J segment lost 7 bases and the V segment lost 4 bases, leaving 13 bases of the junction unmatched. The CDR3 totals 16 residues. DNA for the CDR3: TGCGCCAGCAGCCCGAGACAGGGGGCGATAGAAAGTGAAGCTTTCTTT. Protein: CASSPRQGAIESEAFF. The full variable domain, in which reference TRBV5-1 and TRBJ1-1 provide the parts outside the CDR3, is KAGVTQTPRYLIKTRGQQVTLSCSPISGHRSVSWYQQTPGQGLQFLFEYFSETQRNKGNFPGRFSGRQFSNSRSEMNVSTLELGDSALYLCASSPRQGAIESEAFFGQGTRLTVV.

This clone was detected only once. The chain has TRBV19 and TRBJ1-1; TRBD1 matches at 10 bases. V was pared by 2 bases and J by 6 bases, with 6 bases of the junction left unmatched. The CDR3 runs to 15 residues. Per the germline V gene, CDR1 is LNHDA and CDR2 is SQIVND (reference sequence). The CDR3 spells CASSISGTGAAEAFF. In nucleotides, the CDR3 is TGTGCCAGTAGTATAAGCGGGACAGGGGCGGCTGAAGCTTTCTTT.

Concerning this clone itself: The same CDR3 can be traced to other DNA sequences in this sample. The gene calls are TRBV19 and TRBJ2-2; 11 bases line up with TRBD2. V shed 8 bases and J 4 bases; nucleotides not matched to a gene: 9. This CDR3 contains 16 residues. Germline V CDR1 and CDR2: LNHDA, SQIVND (reference sequence). In DNA form, the CDR3 reads TGTGCCAGTGGTACTAGCGGGAGAGGAGGCACCGGGGAGCTGTTTTTT. Protein product: CASGTSGRGGTGELFF.

This chain connects TRBV7-3 to TRBJ2-3, with 10 bases lining up with TRBD2. This CDR3 contains 17 residues. Losses at the gene ends were 2 bases for V and 0 bases for J; bases not matched to a gene: 5. Germline loops: CDR1 SGHTA, CDR2 FQGTGA. DNA of the CDR3: TGTGCCAGCAGCTTATTGGGGACTAGCGAAAGCACAGATACGCAGTATTTT. Its protein product is CASSLLGTSESTDTQYF.

This sequence joins TRBV2 and TRBJ2-5, with 11 bases that match TRBD2. Trimming cost V 0 bases and J 5 bases; bases outside gene matches: 2. CDR1 is SNHLY and CDR2 is FYNNEI in the germline V gene. There are 15 residues in the CDR3. The CDR3 coding sequence is TGTGCCAGCAGTGAAGCACTAGCGGGGGATGAGACCCAGTACTTC. It specifies CASSEALAGDETQYF.

This clone was counted a single time. This chain links TRBV5-1 with TRBJ1-2, with 8 bases lining up with TRBD1. Trimming took 4 bases from V and 8 from J; bases not matched to a gene: 7. Germline assignment: CDR1 SGHRS and CDR2 YFSETQ. The CDR3 has 13 amino acids. The CDR3 sequence: CASSPDRVYGYTF. The CDR3, as DNA: TGCGCCAGCAGCCCGGACAGGGTCTACGGCTACACCTTC.